The source of this T cell receptor (beta chain) is a study of T cell changes during pregnancy in multiple sclerosis. Of note for this clone: As yet, its antigen is unknown.

This CDR3 contains 16 residues. The V end lost 6 bases, the J end lost 4 bases, and 22 bases lay between the germline ends. Germline V gene data show CDR1 as SGHNT and CDR2 as YYREEE (reference sequence). Produced via immunoSEQ multiplex PCR; TCRdb's table is partial and in-frame only. The sample yields roughly 450 clones, less than 75% seen once. Sequencing was done on a sample of cultured CD4+ T cells. V and J are TRBV5-4 and TRBJ1-2, with D unclear. The receptor comes from a female patient with multiple sclerosis, enrolled in a pregnancy study. Some clones in this sample may be carry-over from other donors' samples. CDR3 in amino acids: CASNDAIPGKTYGYTF. In DNA, the CDR3 is TGTGCCAGCAATGATGCCATACCAGGAAAGACCTATGGCTACACCTTC.